This TCR beta chain emerged from a study of blood T cell repertoires in COVID-19. For the study at large: Donors in the United States, Italy and Spain gave samples during acute or convalescent COVID-19. The cDNA or gDNA used as material had been derived from T cells, B-cell-depleted T cells, or PBMCs.

CDR1 MDHEN and CDR2 SYDVKM come from the germline V gene. The CDR3 runs to 14 residues. J gave up 4 bases and V 7 bases, and 8 bases lay outside the gene matches. This clone was seen just once. Per the study methods: It was from reference gene primer amplification that nucleated cell counts were estimated. The protocol was immunoSEQ multiplex PCR, while the TCRdb copy is restricted to in-frame clones and leaves out a portion. That table furnishes V, J and clone size, whereas the DNA furnished D and trimming. The table has some 150,000 clones, about nine tenths seen once. The receptor comes from a man aged 50 or older with active or convalescent COVID-19. The source material was peripheral blood. V usage is TRBV28 and J usage is TRBJ2-5; the match to TRBD1 covers 8 bases. In DNA form, the CDR3 reads TGTGCCAGCAATCTACAGGGGGTACGAGAGACCCAGTACTTC. It specifies CASNLQGVRETQYF.